This T cell receptor beta chain was sequenced during a study of early T cells in non-severe SARS-CoV-2 infection. Study as a whole: The chains were unpaired, and the sequenced material was bulk RNA from unsorted whole blood.

Trimming at V came to 5 bases and at J to 7 bases, leaving 5 bases not matched to a gene. The CDR3 is 15 residues long. Germline V gene sequence: CDR1 LNHDA, CDR2 SQIVND (reference sequence). This clonotype was detected many times. TCRdb redid the calling of the 5' RACE reads with MiXCR, one entry per CDR3 protein. Altogether roughly 75,000 distinct CDR3 sequences are present, approximately 12% being singletons, with the ten largest covering around 3.6%. Specimen: whole blood. The rearrangement uses TRBV19 and TRBJ2-1; TRBD2 matches 13 bases. This sequence was found in an adult who was a healthcare worker with PCR-confirmed SARS-CoV-2 infection or an uninfected control (not recorded which). The CDR3 nucleotides are TGTGCCAGTAGTCCGACTAGCGGGAGGCTAAATGAGCAGTTCTTC. Its protein product is CASSPTSGRLNEQFF.